This TCR beta chain was retrieved from a study of radiation and T cells in renal cell carcinoma. From germline, CDR1 is LGHNA and CDR2 YSLEER. The CDR3 runs 15 residues. The junction had 2 bases not matched to a gene; V was cut back by 0 bases and J by 6 bases. Time point given: blood 2 weeks post-SBRT. Treatment given: 15 Gy SBRT to primary tumor, nephrectomy 4 weeks later. The table lists this clone with a count of one. TCRdb's copy holds only in-frame clones and misses some; the assay was immunoSEQ multiplex PCR. The sample consists of tens of thousands of clones, approximately 86% of them appearing once.

This chain connects TRBV4-3 to TRBJ2-4; 10 bases are shared with TRBD1. This sample comprised blood, obtained from a patient whose treatment included radiotherapy and nephrectomy. This sequence originates from a woman in her 50s with renal cell carcinoma. The DNA for the CDR3 is TGCGCCAGCAGCCAAGAGGGACAGGGGCCAAACATTCAGTACTTC. It yields the protein CASSQEGQGPNIQYF.